Sequencing of this TCR beta chain was carried out in a study of T-cell reconstitution after alpha-beta-depleted transplantation in children (dated by TCRdb to between 2015 and 2016). Background on the whole study: T-cell immune reconstitution after TCRalphabeta/CD19-depleted allogeneic hematopoietic cell transplantation in children was quantitatively tracked in the study by means of TCR repertoire profiling. The paper as a whole reports these results and caveats: The apparently early recovery of alphabetaT-cell counts about two months after transplant reportedly depended on only several hundred rapidly expanded clones that came from non-depleted graft cells. Over the following months the frequencies of hyperexpanded clones went down, and after one year T-cell counts and TCRbeta diversity were mostly credited to newly produced T cells. In some patients, the high TCRbeta diversity seen at day 60 was put down to recipient T cells and intrathymic progenitors that had survived conditioning.

Library preparation employed PCR. The instrument was an Illumina HiSeq 2500. TCR library preparation used molecular barcoding, with unique molecular identifiers applied to normalize quantification of the TCRbeta repertoire. The public reads were quality trimmed at Q25 with fastp and then assembled into clones with MiXCR by TCRdb, keeping productive beta chains. Each entry merges the rows of one CDR3 protein and shows their most common DNA and genes. This sample holds around 960,000 distinct CDR3 sequences; roughly 31% were observed only once. The ten top clones hold roughly 30% of the sample. In regard to this clonotype: Its antigen has not been determined. Its ends do not fully match the called genes, so a read error is possible.

The CDR3 numbers 14 residues from cysteine through phenylalanine. Only CDR3 DNA is held: 42 bases, read in frame from base 1. Reading the label with the study, this specimen's treatment or condition is: allogeneic hematopoietic cell transplantation with graft depleted of TCRalphabeta T cells and CD19 B cells. The children who served as transplant recipients had been given grafts of TCRalphabeta/CD19-depleted allogeneic hematopoietic cells. The receptor comes from a boy under three years old who had a stem cell transplant for SCID, so the T cells may come from the graft donor. The sequencing here drew on PBMCs, mostly from graft donor cells, taken 360 days after TCRalphabeta/CD19-depleted stem cell transplant. The V and J genes are TRBV7-1 and TRBJ1-6; a confident D gene designation cannot be given. Being an ORF, TRBV7-1 has a function that is uncertain. The CDR3 sequence is CSSSPADYNSPLHF. The sequenced DNA: TGTTCCAGCAGCCCTGCAGACTATAATTCACCCCTCCACTTT.